This TCR beta chain was recorded in a study of low-dose radiotherapy and immunotherapy resistance in tumors. Alpha- and beta-chain coverage of first-strand cDNA came from TRAV- and TRBV-specific primers. Amplification, which lasted around 21 PCR cycles, used a constant-region primer and V-primer adapter to amplify TCRs. Through in vitro transcription, the mRNA that had been isolated was amplified. TCRdb processed the reads anew with MiXCR; each CDR3 protein has one entry. The sample consists of about 82,000 distinct CDR3 sequences, 15% to 20% of them appearing once. This sample's time point: before trial treatment. This CDR3 spans 14 amino acids. In germline, CDR1 is LNHDA, CDR2 SQIVND (reference sequence). V was shortened by 7 bases and J by 2 bases, with 9 bases between the two germline ends.

The TCR sequence derives from a male donor with prostate cancer. The rearrangement links TRBV19 to TRBJ2-6; D is uncertain. Sequenced material: PBMCs, taken before treatment. The CDR3 region has the DNA TGTGCCAGTATCCATACACCTGGGGCCAACGTCCTGACTTTC. Amino acids: CASIHTPGANVLTF.